This T cell receptor (beta chain) appears in the sequencing data of a study of T cells in Graves' hyperthyroidism and ophthalmopathy. Broader study findings: In the blood, most expanded thyroid clonotypes above 0.001 appeared as well. Through a model of 13 V-J features, ophthalmopathy was separated from stable hyperthyroidism.

This clonotype was observed many times. The antigen is unknown. Germline trimming cut 1 base from V and 3 bases from J; bases unmatched to any gene: 3. This CDR3 has 15 amino acids. The germline V gene encodes CDR1 MGHDK and CDR2 SYGVNS. Diagnoses were established using clinical symptoms, serum thyroxine and TRAb, thyroid ultrasound and orbital computed tomography. A roughly 9.3 ml volume of fresh peripheral blood provided the PBMCs. Authors of the study amplified TCR beta CDR3 regions from RNA transcripts. HTBI primers drove first-round RT-PCR of the TCR CDR3. TCRdb re-called the multiplex PCR reads with MiXCR, one entry per CDR3 protein. The table has roughly 530,000 distinct CDR3 sequences, roughly a sixth seen once.

The V call is TRBV25-1, the J call TRBJ2-5, with 9 nucleotides matching TRBD2. The source material was blood. This clonotype was sampled from a woman between 18 and 30 years old with Graves' ophthalmopathy. Here the CDR3 DNA reads TGTGCCAGCAGTGAATCTGCTAGCGGGAAAGAGACCCAGTACTTC. As protein: CASSESASGKETQYF.